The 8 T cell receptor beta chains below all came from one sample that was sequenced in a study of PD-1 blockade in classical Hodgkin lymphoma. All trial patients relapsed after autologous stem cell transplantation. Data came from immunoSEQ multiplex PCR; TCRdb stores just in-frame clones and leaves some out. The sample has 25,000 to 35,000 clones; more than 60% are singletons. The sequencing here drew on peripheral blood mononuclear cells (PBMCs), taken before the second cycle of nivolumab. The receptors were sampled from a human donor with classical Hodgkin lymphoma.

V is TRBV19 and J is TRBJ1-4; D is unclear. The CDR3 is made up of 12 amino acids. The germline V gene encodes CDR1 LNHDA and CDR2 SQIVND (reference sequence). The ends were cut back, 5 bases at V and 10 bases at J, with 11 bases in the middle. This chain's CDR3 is CASSPRERKLFF. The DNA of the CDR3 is TGTGCCAGTAGTCCCCGCGAGCGAAAACTGTTTTTT.

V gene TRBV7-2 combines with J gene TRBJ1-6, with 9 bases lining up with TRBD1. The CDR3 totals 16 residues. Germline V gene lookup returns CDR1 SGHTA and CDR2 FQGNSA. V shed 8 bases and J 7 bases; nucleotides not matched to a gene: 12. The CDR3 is CASRGTGTFYNSPLHF. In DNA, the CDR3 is TGTGCCAGCCGAGGGACAGGGACATTTTACAATTCACCCCTCCACTTT.

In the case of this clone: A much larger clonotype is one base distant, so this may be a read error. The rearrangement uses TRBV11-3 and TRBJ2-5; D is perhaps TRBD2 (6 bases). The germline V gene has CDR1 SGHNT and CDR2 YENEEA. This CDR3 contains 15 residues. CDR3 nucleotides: TGTGTCAGCACGGACCAGGGACTCATAATAGAGACCCAGTACTTC. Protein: CVSTDQGLIIETQYF.

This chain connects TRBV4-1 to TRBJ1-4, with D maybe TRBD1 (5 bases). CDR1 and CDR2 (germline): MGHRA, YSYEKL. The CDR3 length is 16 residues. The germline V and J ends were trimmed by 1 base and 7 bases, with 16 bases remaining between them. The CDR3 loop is CASSQAGPPRGEKLFF. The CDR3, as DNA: TGCGCCAGCAGCCAAGCCGGGCCCCCGAGGGGTGAAAAACTGTTTTTT.

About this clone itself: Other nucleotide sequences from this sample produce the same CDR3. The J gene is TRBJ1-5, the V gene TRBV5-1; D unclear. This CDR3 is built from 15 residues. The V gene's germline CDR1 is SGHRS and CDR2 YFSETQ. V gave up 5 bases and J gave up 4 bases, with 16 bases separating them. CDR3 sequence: CASRLDGGANQPQHF. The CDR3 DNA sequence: TGCGCCAGCAGGCTTGATGGCGGAGCTAATCAGCCCCAGCATTTT.

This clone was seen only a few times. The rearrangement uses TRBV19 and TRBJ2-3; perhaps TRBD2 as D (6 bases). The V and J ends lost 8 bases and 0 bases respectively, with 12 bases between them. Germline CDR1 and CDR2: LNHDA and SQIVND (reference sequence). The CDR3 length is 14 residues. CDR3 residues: CASRGRTSTDTQYF. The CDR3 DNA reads TGTGCCAGTCGGGGGAGAACTAGCACAGATACGCAGTATTTT.

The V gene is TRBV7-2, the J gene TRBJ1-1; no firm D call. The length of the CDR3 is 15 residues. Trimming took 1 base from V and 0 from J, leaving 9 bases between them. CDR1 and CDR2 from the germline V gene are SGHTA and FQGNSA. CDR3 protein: CASSLVSRMNTEAFF. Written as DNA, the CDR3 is TGTGCCAGCAGCTTAGTCTCCCGGATGAACACTGAAGCTTTCTTT.

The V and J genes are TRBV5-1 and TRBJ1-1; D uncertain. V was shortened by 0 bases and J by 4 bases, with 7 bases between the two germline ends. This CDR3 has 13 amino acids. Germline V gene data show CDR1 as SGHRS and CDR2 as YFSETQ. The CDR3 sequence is CASSLVSGTEAFF. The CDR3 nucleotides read TGCGCCAGCAGCTTGGTCTCCGGCACTGAAGCTTTCTTT.